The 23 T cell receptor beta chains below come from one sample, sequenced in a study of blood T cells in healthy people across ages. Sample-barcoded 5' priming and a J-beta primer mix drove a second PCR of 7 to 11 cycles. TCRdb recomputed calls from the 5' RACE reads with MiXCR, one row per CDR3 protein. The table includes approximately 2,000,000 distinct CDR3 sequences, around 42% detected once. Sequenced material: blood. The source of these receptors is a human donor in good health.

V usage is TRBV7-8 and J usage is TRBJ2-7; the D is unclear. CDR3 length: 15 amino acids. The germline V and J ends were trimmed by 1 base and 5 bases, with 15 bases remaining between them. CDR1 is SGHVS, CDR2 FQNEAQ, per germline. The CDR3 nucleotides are TGTGCCAGCAGCTTAGTTCTGGGAATAGGTGACGAGCAGTACTTC. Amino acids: CASSLVLGIGDEQYF.

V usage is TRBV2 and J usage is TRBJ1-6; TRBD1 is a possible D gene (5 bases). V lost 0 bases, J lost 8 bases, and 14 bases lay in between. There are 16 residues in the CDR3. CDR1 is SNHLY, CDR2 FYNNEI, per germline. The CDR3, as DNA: TGTGCCAGCAGTGAAGCGGGGCAGGCGGGATATTCACCCCTCCACTTT. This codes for CASSEAGQAGYSPLHF.

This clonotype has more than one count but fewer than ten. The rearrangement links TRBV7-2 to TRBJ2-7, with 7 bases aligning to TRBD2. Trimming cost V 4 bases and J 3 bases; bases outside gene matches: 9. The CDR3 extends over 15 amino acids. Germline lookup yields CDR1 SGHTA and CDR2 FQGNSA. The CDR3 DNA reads TGTGCCAGCAGCTCCCCGGGGAGGGCGTACTACGAGCAGTACTTC. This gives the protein CASSSPGRAYYEQYF.

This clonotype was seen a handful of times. The DNA for the CDR3 is TGCGCCAGCAGCCTAAAGACAGGGATGGACGAGCAGTACTTC. It yields the protein CASSLKTGMDEQYF. V usage is TRBV4-3 and J usage is TRBJ2-7; 7 bases match TRBD1. The CDR3 spans 14 residues. CDR1 is LGHNA and CDR2 is YSLEER in the germline V gene. The junction had 8 bases not matched to a gene; V was cut back by 4 bases and J by 5 bases.

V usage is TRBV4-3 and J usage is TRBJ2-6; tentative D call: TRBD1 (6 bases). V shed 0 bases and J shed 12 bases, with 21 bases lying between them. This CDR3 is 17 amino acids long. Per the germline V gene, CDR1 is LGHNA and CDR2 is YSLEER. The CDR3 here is CASSQDPLGAELGVLTF. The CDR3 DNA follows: TGCGCCAGCAGCCAAGACCCCCTGGGGGCTGAACTTGGCGTCCTGACTTTC.

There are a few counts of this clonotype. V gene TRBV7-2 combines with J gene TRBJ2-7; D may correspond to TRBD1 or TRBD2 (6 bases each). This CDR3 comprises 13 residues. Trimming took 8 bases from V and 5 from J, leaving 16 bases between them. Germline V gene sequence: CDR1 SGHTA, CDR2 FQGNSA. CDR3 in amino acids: CASQKGGRDEQYF. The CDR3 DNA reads TGTGCCAGCCAAAAAGGGGGGCGGGACGAGCAGTACTTC.

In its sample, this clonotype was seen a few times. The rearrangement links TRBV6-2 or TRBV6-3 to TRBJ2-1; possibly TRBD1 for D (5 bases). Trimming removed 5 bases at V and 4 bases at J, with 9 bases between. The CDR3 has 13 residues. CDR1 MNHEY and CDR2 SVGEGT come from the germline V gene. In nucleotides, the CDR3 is TGTGCCAGCAGTCCAAAGGGGTACAATGAGCAGTTCTTC. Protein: CASSPKGYNEQFF.

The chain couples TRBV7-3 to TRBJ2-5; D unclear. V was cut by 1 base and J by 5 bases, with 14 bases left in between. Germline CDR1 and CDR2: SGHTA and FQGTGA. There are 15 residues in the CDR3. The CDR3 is CASSLNRHDRETQYF. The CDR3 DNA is TGTGCCAGCAGCTTAAACCGCCACGACCGGGAGACCCAGTACTTC. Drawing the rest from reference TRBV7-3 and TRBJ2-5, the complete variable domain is GAGVSQTPSNKVTEKGKYVELRCDPISGHTALYWYRQSLGQGPEFLIYFQGTGAADDSGLPNDRFFAVRPEGSVSTLKIQRTERGDSAVYLCASSLNRHDRETQYFGPGTRLLVL.

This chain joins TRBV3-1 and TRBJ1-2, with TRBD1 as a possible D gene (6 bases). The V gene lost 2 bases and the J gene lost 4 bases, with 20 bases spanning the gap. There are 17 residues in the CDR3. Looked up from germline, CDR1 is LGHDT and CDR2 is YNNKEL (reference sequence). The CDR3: CASSQIPSAGGAYGYTF. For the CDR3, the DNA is TGTGCCAGCAGCCAAATTCCGTCTGCGGGGGGCGCCTATGGCTACACCTTC.

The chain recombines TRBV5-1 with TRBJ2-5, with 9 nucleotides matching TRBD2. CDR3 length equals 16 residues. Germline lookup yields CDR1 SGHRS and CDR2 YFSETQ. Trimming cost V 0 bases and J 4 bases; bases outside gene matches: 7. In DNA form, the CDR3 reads TGCGCCAGCAGCTTGGCCGGAGCGGGGGGCCCAGAGACCCAGTACTTC. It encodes CASSLAGAGGPETQYF. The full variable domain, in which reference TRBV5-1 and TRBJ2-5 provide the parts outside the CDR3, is KAGVTQTPRYLIKTRGQQVTLSCSPISGHRSVSWYQQTPGQGLQFLFEYFSETQRNKGNFPGRFSGRQFSNSRSEMNVSTLELGDSALYLCASSLAGAGGPETQYFGPGTRLLVL.

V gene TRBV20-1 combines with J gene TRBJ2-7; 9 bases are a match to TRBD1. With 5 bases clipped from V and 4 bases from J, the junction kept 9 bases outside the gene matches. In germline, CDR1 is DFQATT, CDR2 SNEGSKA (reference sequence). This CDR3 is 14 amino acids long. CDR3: CSAPRGTGSYEQYF. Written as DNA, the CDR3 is TGCAGTGCTCCCAGGGGGACAGGGTCTTACGAGCAGTACTTC.

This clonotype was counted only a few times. In nucleotides, the CDR3 is TGTGCCAGCAGCTCTCAGCGGGGGTCCTACAATGAGCAGTTCTTC. Protein product: CASSSQRGSYNEQFF. This rearrangement joins TRBV11-1 to TRBJ2-1, with 8 positions matching TRBD2. CDR3 size: 15 residues. The germline V gene has CDR1 SGHAT and CDR2 FQDESV (reference sequence). Germline trimming cut 4 bases from V and 1 base from J; bases unmatched to any gene: 3.

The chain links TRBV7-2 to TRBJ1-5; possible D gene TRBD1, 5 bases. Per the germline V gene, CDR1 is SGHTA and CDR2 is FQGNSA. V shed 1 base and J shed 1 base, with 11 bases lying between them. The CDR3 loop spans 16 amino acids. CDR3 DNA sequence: TGTGCCAGCAGCTTAGGTTCGGGGCTGAGCAATCAGCCCCAGCATTTT. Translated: CASSLGSGLSNQPQHF.

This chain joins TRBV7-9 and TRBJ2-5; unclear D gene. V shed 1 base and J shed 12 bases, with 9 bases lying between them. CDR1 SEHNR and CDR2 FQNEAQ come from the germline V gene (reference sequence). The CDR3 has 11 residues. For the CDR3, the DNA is TGTGCCAGCAGCTTAGGGGCTGTGAAGTACTTC. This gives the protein CASSLGAVKYF.

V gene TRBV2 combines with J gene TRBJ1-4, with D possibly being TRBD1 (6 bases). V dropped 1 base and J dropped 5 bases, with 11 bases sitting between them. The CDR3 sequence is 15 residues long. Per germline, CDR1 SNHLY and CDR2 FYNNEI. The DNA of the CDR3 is TGTGCCAGCAGTGAAGGACGGCAGGGGAATGAAAAACTGTTTTTT. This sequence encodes CASSEGRQGNEKLFF.

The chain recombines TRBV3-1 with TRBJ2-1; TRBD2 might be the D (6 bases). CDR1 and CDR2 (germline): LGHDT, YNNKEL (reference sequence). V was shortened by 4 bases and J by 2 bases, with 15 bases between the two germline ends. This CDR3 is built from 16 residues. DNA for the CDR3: TGTGCCAGCAGCCCCATCTCGGGAGTGGCCTACAATGAGCAGTTCTTC. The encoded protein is CASSPISGVAYNEQFF.

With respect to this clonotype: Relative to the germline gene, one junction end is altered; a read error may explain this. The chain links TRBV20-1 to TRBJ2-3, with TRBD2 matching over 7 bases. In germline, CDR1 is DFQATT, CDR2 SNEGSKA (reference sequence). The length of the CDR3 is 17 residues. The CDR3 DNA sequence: TGCAATGCTAGAAGAGAGACTAGCTATCCTCCGGCAGATACGCAGTATTTT. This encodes CNARRETSYPPADTQYF.

The DNA of the CDR3 is TGTGCCAGCAGAGGACAGTTCCATGGCTACACCTTC. It is translated as CASRGQFHGYTF. The rearrangement joins TRBV7-2 to TRBJ1-2; D might be TRBD1 (6 bases). Between the trimmed V and J ends, which lost 6 bases and 6 bases, there was a span of 11 bases. The CDR3 covers 12 residues. Germline CDR1 reads SGHTA; CDR2 reads FQGNSA.

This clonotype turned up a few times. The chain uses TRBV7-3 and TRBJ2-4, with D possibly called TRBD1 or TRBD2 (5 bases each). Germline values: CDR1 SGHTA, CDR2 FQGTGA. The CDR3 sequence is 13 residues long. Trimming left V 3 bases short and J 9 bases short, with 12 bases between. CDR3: CASSLGPPSIQYF. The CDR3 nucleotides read TGTGCCAGCAGCTTGGGACCGCCTAGCATTCAGTACTTC.

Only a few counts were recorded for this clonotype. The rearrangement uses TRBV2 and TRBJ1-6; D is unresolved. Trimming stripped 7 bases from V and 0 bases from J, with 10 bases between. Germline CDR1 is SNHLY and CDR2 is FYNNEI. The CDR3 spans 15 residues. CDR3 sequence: CASTFESSYNSPLHF. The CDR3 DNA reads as TGTGCCAGCACCTTTGAGAGCTCCTATAATTCACCCCTCCACTTT.

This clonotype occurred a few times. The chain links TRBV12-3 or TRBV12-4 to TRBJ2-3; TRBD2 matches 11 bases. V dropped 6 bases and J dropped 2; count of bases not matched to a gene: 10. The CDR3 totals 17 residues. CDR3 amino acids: CASRQPGTSGPTDTQYF. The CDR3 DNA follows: TGTGCCAGCAGGCAACCCGGGACTAGCGGTCCCACAGATACGCAGTATTTT.

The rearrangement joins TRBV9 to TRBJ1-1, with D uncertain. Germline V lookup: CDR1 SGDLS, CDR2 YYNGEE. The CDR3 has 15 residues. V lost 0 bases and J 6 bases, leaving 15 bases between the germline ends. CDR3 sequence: CASSVGLGGPPEAFF. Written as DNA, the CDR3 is TGTGCCAGCAGCGTAGGCTTGGGAGGCCCTCCTGAAGCTTTCTTT.

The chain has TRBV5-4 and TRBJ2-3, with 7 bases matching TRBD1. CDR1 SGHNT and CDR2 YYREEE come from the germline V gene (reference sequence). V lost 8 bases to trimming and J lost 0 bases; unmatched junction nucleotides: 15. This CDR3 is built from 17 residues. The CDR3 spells CASHPYRDSQSTDTQYF. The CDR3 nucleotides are TGTGCCAGTCACCCATACCGGGACAGCCAAAGCACAGATACGCAGTATTTT.